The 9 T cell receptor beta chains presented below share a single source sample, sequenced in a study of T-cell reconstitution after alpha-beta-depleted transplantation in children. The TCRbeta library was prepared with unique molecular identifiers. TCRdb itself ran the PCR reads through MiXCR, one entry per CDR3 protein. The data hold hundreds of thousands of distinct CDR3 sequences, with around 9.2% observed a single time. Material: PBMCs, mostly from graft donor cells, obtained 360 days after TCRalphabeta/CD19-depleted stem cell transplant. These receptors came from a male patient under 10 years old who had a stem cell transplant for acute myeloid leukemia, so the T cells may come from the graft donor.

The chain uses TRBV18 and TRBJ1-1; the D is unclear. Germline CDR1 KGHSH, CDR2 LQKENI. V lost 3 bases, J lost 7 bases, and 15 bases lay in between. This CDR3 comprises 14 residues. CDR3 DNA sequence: TGTGCCAGCTCACCTTGGACGGCCGGCGATGAAGCTTTCTTT. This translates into CASSPWTAGDEAFF.

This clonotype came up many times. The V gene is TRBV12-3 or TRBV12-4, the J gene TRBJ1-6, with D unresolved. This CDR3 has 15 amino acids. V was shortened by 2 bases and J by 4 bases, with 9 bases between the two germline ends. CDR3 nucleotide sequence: TGTGCCAGCAGTTTAAGCCCCTTTTATAATTCACCCCTCCACTTT. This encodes CASSLSPFYNSPLHF.

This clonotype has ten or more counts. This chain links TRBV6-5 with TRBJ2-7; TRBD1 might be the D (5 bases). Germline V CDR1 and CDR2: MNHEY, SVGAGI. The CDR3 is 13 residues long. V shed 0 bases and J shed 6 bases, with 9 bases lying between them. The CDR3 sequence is CASSYSPDSEQYV. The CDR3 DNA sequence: TGTGCCAGCAGTTACTCTCCCGACAGCGAGCAGTACGTC.

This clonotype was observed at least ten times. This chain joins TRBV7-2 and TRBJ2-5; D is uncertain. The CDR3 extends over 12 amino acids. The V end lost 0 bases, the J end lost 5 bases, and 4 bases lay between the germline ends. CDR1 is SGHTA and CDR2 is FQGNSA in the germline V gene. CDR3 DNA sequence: TGTGCCAGCAGCTTAGCCCTGGAGACCCAGTACTTC. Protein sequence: CASSLALETQYF.

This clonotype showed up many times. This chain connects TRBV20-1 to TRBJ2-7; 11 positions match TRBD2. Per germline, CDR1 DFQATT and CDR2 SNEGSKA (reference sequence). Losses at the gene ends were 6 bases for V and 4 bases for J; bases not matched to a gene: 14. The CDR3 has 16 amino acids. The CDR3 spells CSAPQALLAGGYEQYF. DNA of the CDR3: TGCAGTGCGCCACAGGCACTCCTAGCGGGAGGATACGAGCAGTACTTC.

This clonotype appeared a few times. The CDR3 is CSANTLETGAGTSRADTQYF. CDR3 nucleotides: TGCAGTGCTAACACTCTGGAGACAGGGGCCGGGACTAGTCGTGCAGATACGCAGTATTTT. The chain is built from TRBV20-1 and TRBJ2-3; D tentatively fits TRBD1 or TRBD2 (8 bases each). Germline loops: CDR1 DFQATT, CDR2 SNEGSKA (reference sequence). V lost 4 bases, J lost 4 bases, and 33 bases lay in between. CDR3 length equals 20 residues.

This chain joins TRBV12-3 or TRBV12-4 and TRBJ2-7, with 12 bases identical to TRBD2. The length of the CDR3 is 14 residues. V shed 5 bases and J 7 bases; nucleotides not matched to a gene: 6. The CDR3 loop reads CASSLGLAGREQYF. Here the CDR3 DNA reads TGTGCCAGCAGTCTCGGACTAGCGGGAAGAGAGCAGTACTTC.

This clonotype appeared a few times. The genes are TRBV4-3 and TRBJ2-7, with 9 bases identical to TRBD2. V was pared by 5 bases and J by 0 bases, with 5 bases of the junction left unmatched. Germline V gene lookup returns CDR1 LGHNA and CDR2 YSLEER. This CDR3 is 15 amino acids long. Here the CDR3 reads CASSFRSGSSYEQYF. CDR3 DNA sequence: TGCGCCAGCAGCTTCCGTAGCGGGAGCTCCTACGAGCAGTACTTC.

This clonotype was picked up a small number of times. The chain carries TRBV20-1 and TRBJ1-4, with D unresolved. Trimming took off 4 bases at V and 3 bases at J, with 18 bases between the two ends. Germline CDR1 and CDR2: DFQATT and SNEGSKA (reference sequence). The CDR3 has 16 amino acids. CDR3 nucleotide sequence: TGCAGTGCTACCACCATGGGTATACCGCCTAATGAAAAACTGTTTTTT. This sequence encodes CSATTMGIPPNEKLFF.